The present T cell receptor (beta chain) was sequenced within a study of intratumoral heterogeneity in liver cancer. For the wider study: In the full approximately 15-patient cohort, the median age was roughly 63 years and the majority of patients were male. The full cohort included more than 65 multiregional samples from 15 or so HCC patients, consisting of approximately 50 tumoral regions and approximately 20 adjacent nontumoral regions. RNA-seq, DNA sequencing, TCR-seq and SNP array data from multiple regions of hepatocellular carcinoma specimens were combined in the study to investigate intratumor heterogeneity.

Early-stage hepatocellular carcinoma was present in all patients, and no therapy was administered to any patient before surgical resection. The sampled areas showed no macroscopic signs of necrosis or hemorrhage. Multiple regions from a couple of patients were subjected to TCR sequencing (ImmunoSeq). Each frozen resection tissue sample was taken at least 1 cm away from every other sample. Samples labelled N came from nontumoral liver tissue adjacent to the tumor. The DNeasy blood and tissue kit was used to extract genomic DNA from bulk tissue. In the case of this clone: Its antigen target is currently unknown. Qualities for individual bases were not recorded, and no much larger clone is one base off.

Study-wide conclusions, independent of this receptor: The authors acknowledged a relatively low patient number and under-sampled tumor-infiltrating lymphocyte representation as limitations.

Using the immunoSEQ assay, the TCR beta chain CDR3 regions were sequenced from genomic DNA. Rearranged VDJ segments were amplified with primers that anneal to V and J segments. Under the source paper's analysis protocol: Clonality and richness metrics were computed with the ImmunoSeq Analyzer software. Differentially abundant clones between regions were identified using Fisher's exact test plus a beta-binomial method for added stringency. The table was pulled from immuneACCESS by TCRdb, which kept in-frame rearrangements only. Such tables lose some clones; where checked, under half of the loss comes from unresolved V genes, and the rest has no known cause. From that table come the V and J calls and clone size; the DNA was used to work out D and trimming. The sample table contains 21,000 or so clones; only one count was recorded for approximately 70% of them. Jointly, the top ten make up roughly a sixth of the sample.

From the cysteine up to the phenylalanine, the CDR3 has a length of 12 residues. This entry keeps only the CDR3 DNA: 36 bases, framed from base 1. CDR1 is given as SQVTM and CDR2 as ANQGSEA, both from the germline V gene. Cut back by 7 bases and 0 bases, the V and J ends lie 9 bases apart. The sample was tumor-adjacent normal tissue, taken before any cancer treatment. This receptor was obtained from a woman aged 65 to 85 with hepatocellular carcinoma. The sequence links TRBV29-1 to TRBJ1-1; the D region possibly corresponds to TRBD1 (6 bases align). The CDR3 reads as follows: CSAGQMNTEAFF. In nucleotide form, the sequence is TGCAGCGCCGGACAGATGAACACTGAAGCTTTCTTT.